The clone carrying this T cell receptor beta chain came up a few times. These data belong to a study of cytomegalovirus exposure and HLA in healthy donors. Generated by immunoSEQ multiplex PCR, the TCRdb table keeps only in-frame clones and is missing some. In the table there are 250,000 to 350,000 clones, roughly 90% of which are singletons. The origin of this receptor is a woman between 18 and 29 years old in good health and CMV-seronegative. The sequenced material came from PBMCs.

The CDR3 DNA reads as TGTGCCAGCAGCCAATCCTCGGCAGATACGCAGTATTTT. Translation: CASSQSSADTQYF. V is TRBV4-2 and J is TRBJ2-3; D gene uncertain. Trimming cost V 2 bases and J 4 bases, with 7 bases left between them. The CDR3 is made up of 13 amino acids. The germline V gene has CDR1 LGHNA and CDR2 YNFKEQ.